These 29 T cell receptor beta chains originate from one sample sequenced in a study of blood T cell repertoires in COVID-19. Clones were sequenced by immunoSEQ multiplex PCR, and TCRdb holds only the in-frame ones, with some missing. The data hold approximately 250,000 clones, with 84% observed a single time. Sequenced input: peripheral blood. The receptors were sampled from a man in his fifties or sixties with acute or convalescent COVID-19.

This rearrangement joins TRBV5-6 to TRBJ1-5; D remains unclear. V was trimmed by 0 bases and J by 1 base, leaving 8 bases between them. Germline CDR1 and CDR2: SGHDT and YYEEEE. The CDR3 is 15 residues long. CDR3 sequence reads: CASSLVGSSNQPQHF. The CDR3 nucleotides are TGTGCCAGCAGCTTGGTAGGTAGCAGCAATCAGCCCCAGCATTTT.

This clone was detected a few times. The gene calls are TRBV29-1 and TRBJ2-2, with D perhaps TRBD2 (5 bases). Trimming took off 4 bases at V and 3 bases at J, with 12 bases between the two ends. CDR1 and CDR2 from the germline V gene are SQVTM and ANQGSEA. The CDR3 runs 14 residues. The CDR3 DNA is TGCAGCGTTGCCACGGGGTGGGACACCGGGGAGCTGTTTTTT. Translation gives CSVATGWDTGELFF.

This chain connects TRBV6-5 to TRBJ1-6; D might be TRBD1 (5 bases). The CDR3 loop spans 14 amino acids. The germline V and J ends were trimmed by 1 base and 6 bases, with 7 bases remaining between them. Germline-derived CDR1 and CDR2 are MNHEY and SVGAGI. The CDR3 DNA reads TGTGCCAGCAGTTACTTGGGGGGTAATTCACCCCTCCACTTT. Translated: CASSYLGGNSPLHF.

V and J are TRBV7-9 and TRBJ1-1, with D perhaps TRBD1 (5 bases). This CDR3 spans 11 amino acids. With 8 bases removed from V and 5 bases from J, the gap between germline ends came to 9 bases. CDR1 is SEHNR, CDR2 FQNEAQ, per germline (reference sequence). DNA of the CDR3: TGTGCCAGCGTCGGGGGGACTGAAGCTTTCTTT. As protein: CASVGGTEAFF.

CDR3 in amino acids: CASSLRDTFNEQFF. The CDR3 DNA sequence: TGTGCCAGCAGCCTGCGGGATACTTTCAATGAGCAGTTCTTC. V usage is TRBV11-2 and J usage is TRBJ2-1; TRBD2 is a possible D gene (6 bases). The V and J ends lost 5 bases and 6 bases respectively, with 14 bases between them. The CDR3 runs 14 residues. The germline CDR1 and CDR2 sequences are SGHAT and FQNNGV.

The gene calls are TRBV4-1 and TRBJ2-5; 7 positions agree with TRBD1. V lost 0 bases, J lost 0 bases, and 7 bases stayed unmatched. The CDR3 loop spans 17 amino acids. The germline V gene has CDR1 MGHRA and CDR2 YSYEKL. The CDR3 DNA is TGCGCCAGCAGCCAAGAGGTAGGGGGCCTGTACCAAGAGACCCAGTACTTC. Its protein is CASSQEVGGLYQETQYF.

This clone occurred once. The V call is TRBV11-3, the J call TRBJ2-1; 10 bases are a match to TRBD2. Germline CDR1 is SGHNT and CDR2 is YENEEA. The J segment lost 2 bases and the V segment lost 1 base, leaving 5 bases of the junction unmatched. The CDR3 covers 17 residues. CDR3 sequence (DNA): TGTGCCAGCAGCTTAGCCAGGACTAGCGGAACCTACAATGAGCAGTTCTTC. Its translation: CASSLARTSGTYNEQFF.

This sequence joins TRBV11-2 and TRBJ1-3; possibly TRBD1 for D (5 bases). The V gene's germline CDR1 is SGHAT and CDR2 FQNNGV. The CDR3 covers 14 residues. Trimming removed 5 bases from V and 8 bases from J, with 16 bases in between. Here the CDR3 DNA reads TGTGCCAGCAGCCCAGTGGACCGGGGGTACACCATATATTTT. Encoded protein: CASSPVDRGYTIYF.

V and J are TRBV27 and TRBJ2-5; 10 nucleotides agree with TRBD2. Germline V gene data show CDR1 as MNHEY and CDR2 as SMNVEV (reference sequence). V lost 2 bases, J lost 4 bases, and 7 bases stayed unmatched. The CDR3 spans 16 residues. As DNA, the CDR3 is TGTGCCAGCAGTTTACGCTCCAGCGGGAGGGGAGAGACCCAGTACTTC. It specifies CASSLRSSGRGETQYF.

V usage is TRBV7-6 and J usage is TRBJ2-1, with 11 nucleotides matching TRBD2. Germline-derived CDR1 and CDR2 are SGHVS and FNYEAQ. The trim removed 5 bases at V and 2 bases at J, leaving 5 bases unmatched. The CDR3 has 16 amino acids. The CDR3 region is CASSAWTSGPYNEQFF. CDR3 nucleotides: TGTGCCAGCAGCGCTTGGACTAGCGGGCCCTACAATGAGCAGTTCTTC.

This chain uses TRBV7-3 with TRBJ2-2; D not certain. This CDR3 is built from 12 residues. CDR1 is SGHTA and CDR2 is FQGTGA in the germline V gene. Trimming removed 3 bases from V and 7 bases from J, with 6 bases in between. The CDR3, as DNA: TGTGCCAGCAGCTTTGTTAACGGGGAGCTGTTTTTT. Encoded protein: CASSFVNGELFF. Filled out from reference TRBV7-3 and TRBJ2-2, the complete variable domain reads GAGVSQTPSNKVTEKGKYVELRCDPISGHTALYWYRQSLGQGPEFLIYFQGTGAADDSGLPNDRFFAVRPEGSVSTLKIQRTERGDSAVYLCASSFVNGELFFGEGSRLTVL.

The chain links TRBV18 to TRBJ2-2; D might be TRBD1 (6 bases). V lost 3 bases, J lost 5 bases, and 19 bases lay in between. Germline V lookup: CDR1 KGHSH, CDR2 LQKENI. The CDR3 loop spans 17 amino acids. CDR3 sequence: CASSPDLNRVETGELFF. CDR3 DNA: TGTGCCAGCTCACCGGATTTAAACAGGGTGGAGACCGGGGAGCTGTTTTTT. Full variable domain (outside the CDR3, taken from reference TRBV18 and TRBJ2-2): NAGVMQNPRHLVRRRGQEARLRCSPMKGHSHVYWYRQLPEEGLKFMVYLQKENIIDESGMPKERFSAEFPKEGPSILRIQQVVRGDSAAYFCASSPDLNRVETGELFFGEGSRLTVL.

V gene TRBV5-4 combines with J gene TRBJ2-1; TRBD2 agrees at 10 bases. The CDR3 runs to 16 residues. Trimming at V came to 3 bases and at J to 0 bases, leaving 3 bases not matched to a gene. Looked up from germline, CDR1 is SGHNT and CDR2 is YYREEE (reference sequence). In DNA form, the CDR3 reads TGTGCCAGCAGCTGGTCTAGCGGGAGCTCCTACAATGAGCAGTTCTTC. Residues: CASSWSSGSSYNEQFF.

The CDR3, as DNA: TGTGCCAGCAGCTTCCGACAGGGGGGAGGCACAGATACGCAGTATTTT. Amino acids: CASSFRQGGGTDTQYF. V is TRBV9 and J is TRBJ2-3; 9 positions match TRBD1. Germline CDR1 reads SGDLS; CDR2 reads YYNGEE. V dropped 4 bases and J dropped 1; count of bases not matched to a gene: 7. The CDR3 length is 16 residues. Full variable domain (missing parts from reference TRBV9 and TRBJ2-3): DSGVTQTPKHLITATGQRVTLRCSPRSGDLSVYWYQQSLDQGLQFLIQYYNGEERAKGNILERFSAQQFPDLHSELNLSSLELGDSALYFCASSFRQGGGTDTQYFGPGTRLTVL.

V and J are TRBV23-1 and TRBJ1-5; D is perhaps TRBD1 (6 bases). TRBV23-1 is flagged as an ORF with uncertain function. The CDR3 sequence is 16 residues long. V was cut by 3 bases and J by 0 bases, with 12 bases left in between. This chain's CDR3 is CASSQGGLSSNQPQHF. CDR3 coding DNA: TGCGCCAGCAGTCAGGGGGGGCTTTCTAGCAATCAGCCCCAGCATTTT.

This chain links TRBV3-1 (or the pseudogene TRBV3-2) with TRBJ2-1, with 9 bases aligning to TRBD2. The CDR3 covers 15 residues. The germline V gene has CDR1 LGHDT and CDR2 YNNKEL (reference sequence). Losses at the gene ends were 3 bases for V and 5 bases for J; bases not matched to a gene: 5. This CDR3 reads CASSHRAGGDNEQFF. CDR3 coding DNA: TGTGCCAGCAGCCACCGGGCGGGAGGGGACAATGAGCAGTTCTTC.

This sequence joins TRBV18 and TRBJ1-4; D not resolved. Trimming removed 2 bases from V and 3 bases from J, with 7 bases in between. The CDR3 totals 14 residues. Germline V CDR1 and CDR2: KGHSH, LQKENI. CDR3 region: CASSPTRANEKLFF. Here the CDR3 DNA reads TGTGCCAGCTCACCAACGCGGGCTAATGAAAAACTGTTTTTT. The full variable domain, completed using reference TRBV18 and TRBJ1-4, is NAGVMQNPRHLVRRRGQEARLRCSPMKGHSHVYWYRQLPEEGLKFMVYLQKENIIDESGMPKERFSAEFPKEGPSILRIQQVVRGDSAAYFCASSPTRANEKLFFGSGTQLSVL.

CDR3 DNA sequence: TGCGCCAGCAGCTTGGCGGGGAAGGTTGGCCAGCCCCAGCATTTT. Translating it yields CASSLAGKVGQPQHF. The chain employs TRBV5-1 and TRBJ1-5; D remains unclear. Germline V gene sequence: CDR1 SGHRS, CDR2 YFSETQ. CDR3 size: 15 residues. V lost 0 bases, J lost 7 bases, and 14 bases lay in between.

This rearrangement joins TRBV15 to TRBJ1-5; TRBD1 agrees at 9 bases. The V gene's germline CDR1 is LNHNV and CDR2 YYDKDF (reference sequence). The CDR3 runs to 15 residues. The V segment lost 4 bases and the J segment 1 base; nucleotides outside the gene matches: 2. The CDR3 loop is CATSTDRGSNQPQHF. The CDR3 nucleotides are TGTGCCACCAGCACGGACAGGGGAAGCAATCAGCCCCAGCATTTT.

This sequence joins TRBV19 and TRBJ2-1, with D unclear. Trimming took off 1 base at V and 6 bases at J, with 7 bases between the two ends. Germline V gene lookup returns CDR1 LNHDA and CDR2 SQIVND (reference sequence). The CDR3 has 13 amino acids. CDR3 in DNA: TGTGCCAGTAGTATAGCTGAGGTCAATGAGCAGTTCTTC. Translation gives CASSIAEVNEQFF.

The chain joins TRBV6-4 to TRBJ1-4; 7 bases align to TRBD1. Germline CDR1 MRHNA, CDR2 SNTAGT. There are 14 residues in the CDR3. With V trimmed by 6 bases and J by 4 bases, 5 bases remained unmatched. This CDR3 reads CASRPGQHNEKLFF. DNA of the CDR3: TGTGCCAGCAGGCCGGGACAGCATAATGAAAAACTGTTTTTT.

This chain uses TRBV3-1 (or the pseudogene TRBV3-2) with TRBJ2-1; 9 bases are shared with TRBD1. Per the germline V gene, CDR1 is LGHDT and CDR2 is YNNKEL (reference sequence). This CDR3 has 17 residues. V lost 3 bases and J lost 8; bases outside the gene matches: 14. CDR3 sequence (DNA): TGTGCCAGCAGCCATTTCTGGCTGGGACAGGGAGGAGATGAGCAGTTCTTC. As protein: CASSHFWLGQGGDEQFF.

The chain joins TRBV6-5 to TRBJ2-5, with 8 bases that match TRBD2. V was clipped by 7 bases and J by 3 bases; unmatched bases: 7. The CDR3 is made up of 14 amino acids. Per germline, CDR1 MNHEY and CDR2 SVGAGI. The CDR3 reads CASIQAGVEETQYF. CDR3 coding DNA: TGTGCCAGCATCCAAGCGGGAGTGGAAGAGACCCAGTACTTC.

The chain recombines TRBV7-9 with TRBJ2-5; 10 bases match TRBD1. Germline CDR1 SEHNR, CDR2 FQNEAQ (reference sequence). The trim removed 5 bases at V and 4 bases at J, leaving 7 bases unmatched. The CDR3 length is 15 residues. CDR3 nucleotide sequence: TGTGCCAGCAGCCACCGGGACAGGGGAGGAGAGACCCAGTACTTC. This encodes CASSHRDRGGETQYF.

This clone showed up many times. This chain connects TRBV20-1 to TRBJ1-6; 8 bases match TRBD1. Unmatched junction bases numbered 11, after V lost 3 bases and J lost 7 bases. CDR3 length: 16 residues. Germline assignment: CDR1 DFQATT and CDR2 SNEGSKA (reference sequence). The CDR3 bases are TGCAGTGCTAGTCGATCCGGGGACAGGCTAAATTCACCCCTCCACTTT. Amino acid sequence: CSASRSGDRLNSPLHF.

This clone was recorded only once. The chain carries TRBV4-2 and TRBJ1-1; D might be TRBD1 (6 bases). Trimming left V 4 bases short and J 2 bases short, with 17 bases between. Germline V CDR1 and CDR2: LGHNA, YNFKEQ. This CDR3 has 16 residues. The CDR3 bases are TGTGCCAGCAGCCTTCGACAGGAGAGGAAAAACACTGAAGCTTTCTTT. It yields the protein CASSLRQERKNTEAFF.

CDR3 DNA sequence: TGTGCCAGCAGCCCGCCAGGTCGGCGGGGGCAAGAGACCCAGTACTTC. It yields the protein CASSPPGRRGQETQYF. This chain connects TRBV7-9 to TRBJ2-5, with 7 bases that match TRBD2. Germline V gene data show CDR1 as SEHNR and CDR2 as FQNEAQ (reference sequence). The CDR3 loop spans 16 amino acids. J gave up 2 bases and V 5 bases, and 11 bases lay outside the gene matches. Looking up the rest from reference TRBV7-9 and TRBJ2-5 gives the full variable domain: DTGVSQNPRHKITKRGQNVTFRCDPISEHNRLYWYRQTLGQGPEFLTYFQNEAQLEKSRLLSDRFSAERPKGSFSTLEIQRTEQGDSAMYLCASSPPGRRGQETQYFGPGTRLLVL.

Written as DNA, the CDR3 is TGTGCCAGTAGTAAACAGGGGGCTGAAGATACGCAGTATTTT. Translated: CASSKQGAEDTQYF. The chain links TRBV19 to TRBJ2-3; TRBD1 matches 9 bases. The germline gives CDR1 LNHDA, CDR2 SQIVND (reference sequence). Germline trimming cut 4 bases from V and 5 bases from J; bases unmatched to any gene: 4. The CDR3 sequence is 14 residues long.

V and J are TRBV19 and TRBJ2-3; D is perhaps TRBD2 (6 bases). Trimming left V 6 bases short and J 4 bases short, with 14 bases between. The germline gives CDR1 LNHDA, CDR2 SQIVND (reference sequence). The length of the CDR3 is 14 residues. CDR3 bases: TGTGCCAGTAGCCGGGACTCTCCCCCAGATACGCAGTATTTT. Translation gives CASSRDSPPDTQYF.